A single sample is the source of the 25 T cell receptor beta chains below, sequenced in a study of cytomegalovirus exposure and HLA in healthy donors. Amplification used 60 Vbeta primers and 13 Jbeta primers. The data were produced by immunoSEQ multiplex PCR, yet TCRdb's version contains in-frame clones alone and is incomplete. This table has some 150,000 clones, about 9.2% appearing once. Sequencing was carried out using PBMCs. The receptors stem from a middle-aged woman in good health and CMV-seropositive.

The CDR3 protein is CASSATTGGYEQYF. As DNA, the CDR3 is TGTGCCAGCAGCGCCACGACAGGGGGCTACGAGCAGTACTTC. The gene calls are TRBV9 and TRBJ2-7; 9 nucleotides match TRBD1. Trimming took 3 bases from V and 3 from J; bases not matched to a gene: 4. Germline loops: CDR1 SGDLS, CDR2 YYNGEE. This CDR3 region has 14 residues.

This sequence joins TRBV9 and TRBJ2-5, with 9 positions matching TRBD2. V dropped 0 bases and J dropped 0; count of bases not matched to a gene: 6. CDR1 and CDR2 from the germline V gene are SGDLS and YYNGEE. This CDR3 has 17 residues. The CDR3 is CASSVGMAGGNQETQYF. The CDR3 region has the DNA TGTGCCAGCAGCGTAGGAATGGCGGGGGGGAACCAAGAGACCCAGTACTTC. The full variable domain, with the rest looked up from reference TRBV9 and TRBJ2-5, is DSGVTQTPKHLITATGQRVTLRCSPRSGDLSVYWYQQSLDQGLQFLIQYYNGEERAKGNILERFSAQQFPDLHSELNLSSLELGDSALYFCASSVGMAGGNQETQYFGPGTRLLVL.

This clone was observed a few times. The chain links TRBV2 to TRBJ2-3; 7 positions agree with TRBD2. The CDR3 has 14 residues. Trimming cost V 6 bases and J 1 base; bases outside gene matches: 4. Germline V lookup: CDR1 SNHLY, CDR2 FYNNEI. The chain's CDR3 is CASSPTSGTDTQYF. For the CDR3, the DNA is TGTGCCAGCAGCCCCACTAGCGGCACAGATACGCAGTATTTT.

This clone appeared a few times. The V gene is TRBV7-8, the J gene TRBJ1-1; D is perhaps TRBD1 (5 bases). Looked up from germline, CDR1 is SGHVS and CDR2 is FQNEAQ. This CDR3 is built from 17 residues. V was clipped by 0 bases and J by 4 bases, with 18 bases between them. The chain's CDR3 is CASSLAHRWGVVTEAFF. CDR3 nucleotides: TGTGCCAGCAGCTTAGCCCACAGATGGGGGGTGGTCACTGAAGCTTTCTTT.

There are a few counts of this clone. This chain uses TRBV7-2 with TRBJ2-5, with 10 bases lining up with TRBD2. The CDR3 extends over 17 amino acids. Germline lookup yields CDR1 SGHTA and CDR2 FQGNSA. J was trimmed by 4 bases and V by 2 bases; bases with no gene match: 10. The DNA for the CDR3 is TGTGCCAGCAGCTTACCGGTCGCTAGCGGGGGTCTAGAGACCCAGTACTTC. Translation gives CASSLPVASGGLETQYF.

V gene TRBV7-9 combines with J gene TRBJ1-1; 12 nucleotides line up with TRBD1. The germline gives CDR1 SEHNR, CDR2 FQNEAQ (reference sequence). Unmatched junction bases numbered 3, after V lost 1 base and J lost 0 bases. The CDR3 has 17 amino acids. The CDR3 loop reads CASSLGGTGGLNTEAFF. DNA of the CDR3: TGTGCCAGCAGCTTAGGGGGGACAGGGGGCCTGAACACTGAAGCTTTCTTT.

This clone was counted between two and nine times. The V call is TRBV9, the J call TRBJ2-7; 8 bases are shared with TRBD2. The germline CDR1 and CDR2 sequences are SGDLS and YYNGEE. Unmatched junction bases numbered 6, after V lost 5 bases and J lost 2 bases. The CDR3 runs 14 residues. CDR3 sequence: CASSLSGAAYEQYF. The CDR3 DNA sequence: TGTGCCAGCAGTCTTAGCGGGGCGGCCTACGAGCAGTACTTC.

The rearrangement uses TRBV10-3 and TRBJ1-4, with a tentative D call TRBD1 (5 bases). Germline CDR1 is ENHRY and CDR2 is SYGVKD. V was shortened by 5 bases and J by 5 bases, with 9 bases between the two germline ends. This CDR3 comprises 13 residues. This CDR3 reads CAISIDRNEKLFF. CDR3 coding DNA: TGTGCCATCAGTATCGACAGAAATGAAAAACTGTTTTTT.

The rearrangement links TRBV7-2 to TRBJ2-7; perhaps TRBD2 as D (5 bases). The CDR3 totals 14 residues. Looked up from germline, CDR1 is SGHTA and CDR2 is FQGNSA. V was pared by 2 bases and J by 5 bases, with 13 bases between. The CDR3 nucleotides read TGTGCCAGCAGCTTAATGGGAGCCTTCGACGAGCAGTACTTC. It yields the protein CASSLMGAFDEQYF.

The rearrangement uses TRBV6-5 and TRBJ2-3; the D is unclear. Germline loops: CDR1 MNHEY, CDR2 SVGAGI. The V end lost 2 bases, the J end lost 1 base, and 7 bases lay between the germline ends. This CDR3 has 14 amino acids. The CDR3 loop reads CASSYVRGTDTQYF. The CDR3 DNA reads TGTGCCAGCAGTTACGTCCGAGGCACAGATACGCAGTATTTT.

The sample holds a few counts of this clone. The chain recombines TRBV5-5 with TRBJ2-1, with 10 bases that match TRBD2. The CDR3 extends over 16 amino acids. Per germline, CDR1 SGHKS and CDR2 YYEKEE (reference sequence). Trimming at V came to 2 bases and at J to 2 bases, leaving 4 bases not matched to a gene. The CDR3 coding sequence is TGTGCCAGCAGCTTCGGACTAGCGGTTACCTACAATGAGCAGTTCTTC. This codes for CASSFGLAVTYNEQFF.

The table lists this clone with a few counts. This chain connects TRBV11-3 to TRBJ1-2, with 9 bases lining up with TRBD1. V lost 5 bases and J lost 6; bases outside the gene matches: 10. The CDR3 runs to 15 residues. Germline-derived CDR1 and CDR2 are SGHNT and YENEEA. CDR3 DNA sequence: TGTGCCAGCAGCACGGGACAGGGACTTAGGCATGGCTACACCTTC. Translated: CASSTGQGLRHGYTF. The variable domain in full, completed from reference TRBV11-3 and TRBJ1-2, reads EAGVVQSPRYKIIEKKQPVAFWCNPISGHNTLYWYLQNLGQGPELLIRYENEEAVDDSQLPKDRFSAERLKGVDSTLKIQPAELGDSAVYLCASSTGQGLRHGYTFGSGTRLTVV.

CDR3 bases: TGTGCCAGCAGCTGGGGAGTAGAAGAAAAACTGTTTTTT. Protein product: CASSWGVEEKLFF. This chain uses TRBV7-2 with TRBJ1-4; D remains ambiguous. Trimming took off 4 bases at V and 8 bases at J, with 11 bases between the two ends. The length of the CDR3 is 13 residues. Germline CDR1 and CDR2: SGHTA and FQGNSA.

The genes are TRBV6-1 and TRBJ2-7; 8 nucleotides line up with TRBD1. This CDR3 has 17 residues. Per the germline V gene, CDR1 is MNHNS and CDR2 is SASEGT. The trim removed 3 bases at V and 0 bases at J, leaving 10 bases unmatched. CDR3: CASSDHGQGSFSYEQYF. The CDR3 coding sequence is TGTGCCAGCAGTGACCACGGACAGGGTTCCTTCTCCTACGAGCAGTACTTC.

This clone was counted only a few times. The chain carries TRBV18 and TRBJ1-2; 7 bases align to TRBD1. Germline V gene lookup returns CDR1 KGHSH and CDR2 LQKENI. This CDR3 comprises 14 residues. J gave up 1 base and V 1 base, and 0 bases lay outside the gene matches. CDR3 nucleotide sequence: TGTGCCAGCTCACCACACAGGGGTAACTATGGCTACACCTTC. It is translated as CASSPHRGNYGYTF.

This clone was found a few times. The chain has TRBV6-5 and TRBJ1-2; weak D call: TRBD1 (5 bases). The CDR3 runs to 13 residues. The V end was cut by 4 bases, the J end by 4 bases, with 10 bases between. Germline assignment: CDR1 MNHEY and CDR2 SVGAGI. The CDR3 DNA follows: TGTGCCAGCAGTTCCGGGGGGACCTATGGCTACACCTTC. The encoded protein is CASSSGGTYGYTF.

The chain carries TRBV5-1 and TRBJ1-4; 9 nucleotides line up with TRBD1. Germline assignment: CDR1 SGHRS and CDR2 YFSETQ. The V gene end was trimmed by 4 bases and the J gene end by 0 bases; junction bases not matched to a gene: 4. The CDR3 spans 16 residues. CDR3 loop: CASSLGTGTTNEKLFF. CDR3 DNA: TGCGCCAGCAGCCTAGGGACAGGGACAACTAATGAAAAACTGTTTTTT.

This clone was detected only a few times. The chain employs TRBV4-1 and TRBJ1-4, with D unresolved. Germline V gene data show CDR1 as MGHRA and CDR2 as YSYEKL. CDR3 size: 13 residues. The V end was cut by 8 bases, the J end by 6 bases, with 13 bases between. The CDR3 loop reads CASANRHDEKLFF. The CDR3 coding sequence is TGCGCCAGCGCCAATCGACATGATGAAAAACTGTTTTTT.

The V and J genes are TRBV19 and TRBJ1-4; 9 positions match TRBD1. V trimming: 4 bases; J trimming: 4 bases; junction bases outside the gene matches: 4. CDR1 and CDR2 from the germline V gene are LNHDA and SQIVND (reference sequence). The length of the CDR3 is 15 residues. CDR3 amino acids: CASSRWTGDNEKLFF. For the CDR3, the DNA is TGTGCCAGTAGTAGGTGGACAGGGGATAATGAAAAACTGTTTTTT.

The J gene is TRBJ1-1, the V gene TRBV19; TRBD1 might be the D (6 bases). The length of the CDR3 is 14 residues. V lost 3 bases, J lost 6 bases, and 14 bases lay in between. Looked up from germline, CDR1 is LNHDA and CDR2 is SQIVND (reference sequence). CDR3 nucleotide sequence: TGTGCCAGTAGTATTGGGCAGGGGCTCGCTGAAGCTTTCTTT. Protein sequence: CASSIGQGLAEAFF.

V and J are TRBV2 and TRBJ2-1, with 8 bases identical to TRBD1. V shed 6 bases, J shed 4 bases, and the junction held 8 bases outside the gene matches. The length of the CDR3 is 15 residues. Germline assignment: CDR1 SNHLY and CDR2 FYNNEI. CDR3 sequence (DNA): TGTGCCAGCAGGAAAGGACAGGGACCTTACAATGAGCAGTTCTTC. Amino acids: CASRKGQGPYNEQFF.

This clone appeared a few times. The J gene is TRBJ1-5, the V gene TRBV25-1, with D possibly TRBD1 on 6 matching bases. The V gene lost 3 bases and the J gene lost 0 bases, with 18 bases spanning the gap. Per the germline V gene, CDR1 is MGHDK and CDR2 is SYGVNS. This CDR3 has 18 residues. The CDR3 reads CASSDNRARYSSNQPQHF. The CDR3 DNA sequence: TGTGCCAGCAGTGATAACAGGGCCCGATACTCTAGCAATCAGCCCCAGCATTTT.

The chain is built from TRBV2 and TRBJ1-4; D is unresolved. The CDR3 loop spans 13 amino acids. Germline V lookup: CDR1 SNHLY, CDR2 FYNNEI. The V and J ends lost 8 bases and 6 bases respectively, with 13 bases between them. CDR3 nucleotides: TGTGCCAGCGCCCGCGGAGTGGATGAAAAACTGTTTTTT. Translation: CASARGVDEKLFF.

This chain uses TRBV5-6 with TRBJ1-4; D gene unclear. Germline V CDR1 and CDR2: SGHDT, YYEEEE. CDR3 length: 13 amino acids. Trimming left V 5 bases short and J 3 bases short, with 8 bases between. CDR3 protein: CASSYGSNEKLFF. In DNA form, the CDR3 reads TGTGCCAGCAGTTACGGGTCTAATGAAAAACTGTTTTTT.

This clone has a handful of counts. J is TRBJ1-1 and V is TRBV10-2, with 9 bases that match TRBD1. The CDR3 extends over 15 amino acids. Trimming at V came to 4 bases and at J to 5 bases, leaving 8 bases not matched to a gene. Germline V lookup: CDR1 WSHSY, CDR2 SAAADI. DNA of the CDR3: TGCGCCAGCAGTGGGCCGGGACAGGGTGTTACTGAAGCTTTCTTT. This codes for CASSGPGQGVTEAFF.